Following are 31 T cell receptor beta chains from one sample sequenced in a study of PD-L1 blockade in urothelial cancer. Time point in this sample: peripheral blood 6 weeks after treatment start. Sequencing used immunoSEQ multiplex PCR; TCRdb keeps in-frame clones, though not all of them. The data contain roughly 120,000 clones, roughly 90% of them seen just once; the ten biggest clones take up more than 3%. Sequenced here: PBMCs, sampled around atezolizumab (anti-PD-L1) treatment. The receptors shown here come from a man aged 55 to 70 with urothelial cancer.

The chain joins TRBV7-8 to TRBJ2-2; perhaps TRBD1 as D (5 bases). The CDR3 totals 16 residues. V lost 5 bases, J lost 1 base, and 14 bases lay in between. The V gene's germline CDR1 is SGHVS and CDR2 FQNEAQ. The CDR3 DNA is TGTGCCAGCAGCCCCTACGGACACAGGAACACCGGGGAGCTGTTTTTT. It translates to CASSPYGHRNTGELFF. Looking up the rest from reference TRBV7-8 and TRBJ2-2 gives the full variable domain: GAGVSQSPRYKVAKRGQDVALRCDPISGHVSLFWYQQALGQGPEFLTYFQNEAQLDKSGLPSDRFFAERPEGSVSTLKIQRTQQEDSAVYLCASSPYGHRNTGELFFGEGSRLTVL.

This chain uses TRBV30 with TRBJ2-7; perhaps TRBD2 as D (7 bases). The CDR3 sequence is 15 residues long. Germline V CDR1 and CDR2: GTSNPN, SVGIG (reference sequence). V lost 4 bases to trimming and J lost 0 bases, with 16 bases between them. CDR3 amino acids: CAWNPLGGDSYEQYF. The DNA of the CDR3 is TGTGCCTGGAATCCCCTAGGGGGGGACTCCTACGAGCAGTACTTC. The variable domain in full, completed from reference TRBV30 and TRBJ2-7, reads SQTIHQWPATLVQPVGSPLSLECTVEGTSNPNLYWYRQAAGRGLQLLFYSVGIGQISSEVPQNLSASRPQDRQFILSSKKLLLSDSGFYLCAWNPLGGDSYEQYFGPGTRLTVT.

V gene TRBV27 combines with J gene TRBJ1-4; 11 nucleotides align to TRBD1. The germline V gene has CDR1 MNHEY and CDR2 SMNVEV (reference sequence). The CDR3 length is 15 residues. J was trimmed by 7 bases and V by 5 bases; bases with no gene match: 6. The CDR3 DNA reads TGTGCCAGCAGTGCGATCGGGACAGGGGGTGAAAAACTGTTTTTT. The encoded protein is CASSAIGTGGEKLFF.

The gene calls are TRBV9 and TRBJ2-1, with TRBD2 matching over 10 bases. The trim removed 1 base at V and 2 bases at J, leaving 0 bases unmatched. The CDR3 is 15 amino acids. Germline V gene sequence: CDR1 SGDLS, CDR2 YYNGEE. CDR3: CASSVLAGAYNEQFF. The CDR3 DNA reads TGTGCCAGCAGCGTACTAGCGGGGGCCTACAATGAGCAGTTCTTC.

The V gene is TRBV7-2, the J gene TRBJ2-3; a weak D match, TRBD1 (6 bases). This CDR3 is 12 amino acids long. Trimming pared 2 bases from V and 6 bases from J, leaving 6 bases between. Germline assignment: CDR1 SGHTA and CDR2 FQGNSA. The CDR3 nucleotides read TGTGCCAGCAGCTTACAGGGGGATACGCAGTATTTT. Encoded protein: CASSLQGDTQYF.

The V and J genes are TRBV6-5 and TRBJ1-2, with no clear D. Trimming pared 5 bases from V and 5 bases from J, leaving 12 bases between. Germline assignment: CDR1 MNHEY and CDR2 SVGAGI. This CDR3 has 13 amino acids. The CDR3 DNA reads as TGTGCCAGCAGTCTCTCGTCCGGGTATGGCTACACCTTC. Residues: CASSLSSGYGYTF.

V and J are TRBV5-1 and TRBJ1-5; D not resolved. The V end was cut by 5 bases, the J end by 3 bases, with 12 bases between. Germline CDR1 is SGHRS and CDR2 is YFSETQ. The CDR3 contains 14 residues. Written as DNA, the CDR3 is TGCGCCAGCAGTTCAGACGGGGTCAATCAGCCCCAGCATTTT. This gives the protein CASSSDGVNQPQHF.

The chain uses TRBV5-5 and TRBJ1-2, with 11 bases aligning to TRBD1. CDR1 and CDR2 (germline): SGHKS, YYEKEE (reference sequence). The CDR3 is made up of 16 amino acids. V shed 4 bases and J 4 bases; nucleotides not matched to a gene: 9. The CDR3 spells CASSPWTGGITYGYTF. The CDR3 region has the DNA TGTGCCAGCAGCCCCTGGACAGGGGGCATTACCTATGGCTACACCTTC.

V gene TRBV27 combines with J gene TRBJ1-2, with 7 bases that match TRBD1. From germline, CDR1 is MNHEY and CDR2 SMNVEV (reference sequence). J was trimmed by 2 bases and V by 8 bases; bases with no gene match: 5. This CDR3 is 13 amino acids long. CDR3 in DNA: TGTGCCAGCCGAAAGACAGGGAACTATGGCTACACCTTC. Translated, it gives CASRKTGNYGYTF.

J is TRBJ1-2 and V is TRBV7-9; D possibly corresponds to TRBD1 (5 bases). V dropped 3 bases and J dropped 6 bases, with 8 bases sitting between them. The germline CDR1 and CDR2 sequences are SEHNR and FQNEAQ (reference sequence). The CDR3 is 12 residues long. CDR3 region: CASSFGGDGYTF. CDR3 sequence (DNA): TGTGCCAGCAGCTTTGGGGGGGATGGCTACACCTTC. The full variable domain, completed using reference TRBV7-9 and TRBJ1-2, is DTGVSQNPRHKITKRGQNVTFRCDPISEHNRLYWYRQTLGQGPEFLTYFQNEAQLEKSRLLSDRFSAERPKGSFSTLEIQRTEQGDSAMYLCASSFGGDGYTFGSGTRLTVV.

CDR3 nucleotides: TGTGCCAGCAGTTTCCATCCGGGACTTTACTACGAGCAGTACTTC. This encodes CASSFHPGLYYEQYF. The chain uses TRBV28 and TRBJ2-7, with D perhaps TRBD2 (6 bases). Germline V gene sequence: CDR1 MDHEN, CDR2 SYDVKM. V lost 3 bases and J 3 bases, leaving 15 bases between the germline ends. The CDR3 runs to 15 residues.

The chain employs TRBV6-5 and TRBJ2-4; tentative D call: TRBD2 (5 bases). The germline gives CDR1 MNHEY, CDR2 SVGAGI. The CDR3 is 16 amino acids. Between the trimmed V and J ends, which lost 0 bases and 1 base, there was a span of 10 bases. The CDR3 DNA reads as TGTGCCAGCAGTTACTCGGGAGTGACGGCCAAAAACATTCAGTACTTC. This gives the protein CASSYSGVTAKNIQYF.

J is TRBJ1-3 and V is TRBV19; 9 bases fit TRBD1. The CDR3 spans 19 residues. Germline assignment: CDR1 LNHDA and CDR2 SQIVND (reference sequence). The V and J ends lost 6 bases and 4 bases, in that order; junction bases with no gene match: 19. CDR3 loop: CASRNRPGQGTLSGNTIYF. The CDR3 coding sequence is TGTGCCAGTAGGAACAGGCCGGGACAGGGAACTCTCTCCGGAAACACCATATATTTT. Full variable domain (rest looked up from reference TRBV19 and TRBJ1-3): DGGITQSPKYLFRKEGQNVTLSCEQNLNHDAMYWYRQDPGQGLRLIYYSQIVNDFQKGDIAEGYSVSREKKESFPLTVTSAQKNPTAFYLCASRNRPGQGTLSGNTIYFGEGSWLTVV.

The chain is built from TRBV18 and TRBJ1-1; D unresolved. CDR3 length: 12 residues. In germline, CDR1 is KGHSH, CDR2 LQKENI. Between the trimmed V and J ends, which lost 0 bases and 8 bases, there was a span of 7 bases. CDR3 nucleotides: TGTGCCAGCTCACCACCCGAGAAAGAAGCTTTCTTT. Its translation: CASSPPEKEAFF.

V is TRBV4-2 and J is TRBJ2-6; the match to TRBD2 covers 7 bases. CDR1 is LGHNA and CDR2 is YNFKEQ in the germline V gene. Trimming took 4 bases from V and 0 from J; bases not matched to a gene: 3. The CDR3 loop spans 16 amino acids. The CDR3, as DNA: TGTGCCAGCAGCCCAGGCGGGGGCTCTGGGGCCAACGTCCTGACTTTC. Amino acid sequence: CASSPGGGSGANVLTF.

The J gene is TRBJ2-2, the V gene TRBV5-4, with 9 bases fitting TRBD1. V lost 6 bases, J lost 5 bases, and 5 bases stayed unmatched. The V gene's germline CDR1 is SGHNT and CDR2 YYREEE (reference sequence). There are 14 residues in the CDR3. CDR3 sequence reads: CASTPQGATGELFF. The CDR3 nucleotides are TGTGCCAGCACCCCACAGGGGGCGACCGGGGAGCTGTTTTTT.

This clone was observed a single time. The chain uses TRBV19 and TRBJ2-3; 8 bases map to TRBD1. Germline loops: CDR1 LNHDA, CDR2 SQIVND (reference sequence). V trimming: 4 bases; J trimming: 2 bases; junction bases outside the gene matches: 2. CDR3 size: 14 residues. In nucleotides, the CDR3 is TGTGCCAGTAGTACGGACAGGGCCACAGATACGCAGTATTTT. As protein: CASSTDRATDTQYF. Full variable domain (missing parts from reference TRBV19 and TRBJ2-3): DGGITQSPKYLFRKEGQNVTLSCEQNLNHDAMYWYRQDPGQGLRLIYYSQIVNDFQKGDIAEGYSVSREKKESFPLTVTSAQKNPTAFYLCASSTDRATDTQYFGPGTRLTVL.

CDR3 loop: CASSPTRVAGRDTQYF. CDR3 nucleotides: TGTGCCAGCAGCCCGACTCGAGTAGCGGGGAGGGATACGCAGTATTTT. The V and J genes are TRBV6-4 and TRBJ2-3; TRBD2 aligns across 8 bases. The V and J ends lost 6 bases and 6 bases, in that order; junction bases with no gene match: 14. Germline V gives CDR1 MRHNA, CDR2 SNTAGT. The CDR3 length is 16 residues.

The genes are TRBV9 and TRBJ2-7; 9 bases are shared with TRBD2. The CDR3 has 14 residues. The germline V gene encodes CDR1 SGDLS and CDR2 YYNGEE. The junction had 6 bases not matched to a gene; V was cut back by 1 base and J by 7 bases. The CDR3 here is CASSVISGSGEQYF. CDR3 sequence (DNA): TGTGCCAGCAGCGTAATTAGCGGGAGTGGAGAGCAGTACTTC.

This rearrangement joins TRBV27 to TRBJ1-5, with 9 bases fitting TRBD1. The CDR3 has 16 amino acids. The junction had 7 bases not matched to a gene; V was cut back by 5 bases and J by 2 bases. CDR1 is MNHEY, CDR2 SMNVEV, per germline (reference sequence). The CDR3 sequence is CASSREQGAGNQPQHF. The CDR3, as DNA: TGTGCCAGCAGTCGGGAACAGGGGGCGGGCAATCAGCCCCAGCATTTT.

This clone occurred once. This sequence joins TRBV7-2 and TRBJ1-2, with D hard to call. From germline, CDR1 is SGHTA and CDR2 FQGNSA. Trimming shortened V by 1 base and J by 6 bases, and 6 bases separated the two germline ends. This CDR3 region has 12 residues. CDR3 protein: CASSLESHGYTF. Written as DNA, the CDR3 is TGTGCCAGCAGCTTAGAGAGTCATGGCTACACCTTC.

This clone was observed once. This chain uses TRBV11-2 with TRBJ1-1; no definite D call. Trimming stripped 2 bases from V and 2 bases from J, with 9 bases between. The germline V gene has CDR1 SGHAT and CDR2 FQNNGV. CDR3 length: 14 residues. CDR3 bases: TGTGCCAGCAGCTTATCCCCGGGAAACACTGAAGCTTTCTTT. Protein product: CASSLSPGNTEAFF.

V usage is TRBV21-1 and J usage is TRBJ2-7; the DNA was not compared with TRBD2, the D call given in the table. TRBV21-1 is described as a pseudogene. The CDR3 runs to 15 residues. CDR3 sequence reads: CASSSGLLNHYEQYF. In DNA, the CDR3 is TGTGCCAGCAGCTCTGGACTACTCAATCACTACGAGCAGTACTTC.

The chain joins TRBV5-1 to TRBJ2-1, with 11 bases that match TRBD2. Looked up from germline, CDR1 is SGHRS and CDR2 is YFSETQ. With 4 bases clipped from V and 2 bases from J, the junction kept 8 bases outside the gene matches. This CDR3 has 17 amino acids. CDR3 sequence: CASSRQIAGGTYNEQFF. The CDR3 DNA reads TGCGCCAGCAGCCGCCAAATAGCGGGAGGGACCTACAATGAGCAGTTCTTC.

The V gene is TRBV7-8, the J gene TRBJ2-7; 8 bases map to TRBD1. V lost 5 bases to trimming and J lost 2 bases; unmatched junction nucleotides: 5. The CDR3 totals 14 residues. Germline V gene sequence: CDR1 SGHVS, CDR2 FQNEAQ. CDR3 sequence: CASSARTGPYEQYF. The CDR3 coding sequence is TGTGCCAGCAGCGCCAGGACAGGGCCCTACGAGCAGTACTTC.

The chain couples TRBV7-9 to TRBJ2-3; D possibly corresponds to TRBD2 (5 bases). Between the trimmed V and J ends, which lost 5 bases and 3 bases, there was a span of 12 bases. This CDR3 has 14 residues. Per germline, CDR1 SEHNR and CDR2 FQNEAQ (reference sequence). CDR3 nucleotide sequence: TGTGCCAGCAGCCCGAGCGGCGGGACAGATACGCAGTATTTT. Its translation: CASSPSGGTDTQYF.

About this clone itself: This same CDR3 is encoded by further DNA sequences in the sample. The chain has TRBV7-2 and TRBJ2-3, with 7 bases aligning to TRBD1. V lost 5 bases and J lost 1; bases outside the gene matches: 3. The CDR3 extends over 14 amino acids. The germline V gene encodes CDR1 SGHTA and CDR2 FQGNSA. CDR3 coding DNA: TGTGCCAGCAGCCCTGGGACAGGCACAGATACGCAGTATTTT. It encodes CASSPGTGTDTQYF.

This sequence joins TRBV11-2 and TRBJ2-3; D not resolved. The CDR3 is made up of 13 amino acids. V lost 2 bases to trimming and J lost 6 bases, with 9 bases between them. Germline assignment: CDR1 SGHAT and CDR2 FQNNGV. This chain's CDR3 is CASSLSPLDTQYF. DNA for the CDR3: TGTGCCAGCAGCTTATCCCCCCTGGATACGCAGTATTTT.

This chain joins TRBV6-5 and TRBJ1-2, with 9 bases matching TRBD1. Losses at the gene ends were 5 bases for V and 5 bases for J; bases not matched to a gene: 6. The CDR3 is 14 amino acids. The germline V gene has CDR1 MNHEY and CDR2 SVGAGI. The CDR3 here is CASSRQGGRYGYTF. CDR3 nucleotide sequence: TGTGCCAGCAGTCGACAGGGGGGTAGATATGGCTACACCTTC.

This chain connects TRBV9 to TRBJ1-1, with a tentative D call TRBD1 (5 bases). This CDR3 is built from 16 residues. Germline V gene data show CDR1 as SGDLS and CDR2 as YYNGEE. Trimming took 0 bases from V and 10 from J, leaving 22 bases between them. CDR3 sequence reads: CASSVGVGDSFTRAFF. The CDR3, as DNA: TGTGCCAGCAGCGTAGGTGTTGGGGACTCCTTTACCCGAGCTTTCTTT.

J is TRBJ2-3 and V is TRBV27; possibly TRBD1 for D (5 bases). V was trimmed by 1 base and J by 0 bases, leaving 11 bases between them. Germline assignment: CDR1 MNHEY and CDR2 SMNVEV (reference sequence). The CDR3 runs 16 residues. In DNA form, the CDR3 reads TGTGCCAGCAGTTTATTCAGGGCGAGTAGCACAGATACGCAGTATTTT. Its translation is CASSLFRASSTDTQYF.